Listed below are T cell receptor beta chains from one sample, sequenced in a study of cytomegalovirus exposure and HLA in healthy donors. Libraries were prepared by immunoSEQ multiplex PCR; TCRdb keeps only in-frame clonotypes and omits some of them. The sample has roughly 120,000 clones, 15% seen once. What was sequenced was PBMCs. The receptors stem from a woman aged 18-30 years in good health and CMV-seronegative. CDR3s include the opening cysteine and the closing phenylalanine or tryptophan. The D gene is left open where the match is weak. Where a row states a size, it is once, few, many or the class of an expanded clone; other rows omit it.

>TRBD2|TRBJ2-2|-|TRBV10-2
TGCGCCAGCGGACTAGCGTACACCGGGGAGCTGTTTTTT
CASGLAYTGELFF
>TRBD1|TRBJ1-2|few|TRBV25-1
TGTGCCAGCAGAGGTACAAACAGGGGACATGGCTACACCTTC
CASRGTNRGHGYTF
>-|TRBJ2-3|few|TRBV9
TGTGCCAGCAGCGTAGGTGCAGGGAGCACAGATACGCAGTATTTT
CASSVGAGSTDTQYF
>-|TRBJ1-1|-|TRBV11-2
TGTGCCAGCAGCTTAGTCAGGCAGGGGAAAGGGAACACTGAAGCTTTCTTT
CASSLVRQGKGNTEAFF
>-|TRBJ1-1|few|TRBV29-1
TGCAGCGTTGTAGTGAACACTGAAGCTTTCTTT
CSVVVNTEAFF
>TRBD2|TRBJ2-4|-|TRBV7-8
TGTGCCAGCAGCAAGGGACTAGCGGGAATAGCCAAAAACATTCAGTACTTC
CASSKGLAGIAKNIQYF
>-|TRBJ2-7|-|TRBV7-2
TGTGCCAGCAGCTTAGAGGGGATCACCTACGAGCAGTACTTC
CASSLEGITYEQYF
>TRBD1|TRBJ1-5|few|TRBV19
TGTGCCAGTAGTGGGACAGGGGTTTTCAATCAGCCCCAGCATTTT
CASSGTGVFNQPQHF
>TRBD2|TRBJ2-1|-|TRBV5-1
TGCGCCAGCAGCCTGGGGGGAGCGGGAGTCGGCAATGAGCAGTTCTTC
CASSLGGAGVGNEQFF
>TRBD2|TRBJ2-1|few|TRBV28
TGTGCCAGCAGTTTCCCGGGACTAGCGGGGGACAATGAGCAGTTCTTC
CASSFPGLAGDNEQFF
>-|TRBJ1-5|few|TRBV11-2
TGTGCCAGCAGTTTGACGGACGGGAGGAATCAGCCCCAGCATTTT
CASSLTDGRNQPQHF
>-|TRBJ1-6|few|TRBV19
TGTGCCAGGGAGGACGTCCATAATTCACCCCTCCACTTT
CAREDVHNSPLHF
>-|TRBJ1-1|few|TRBV30
TGTGCCTCCAAGAAGCTCGACACTGAAGCTTTCTTT
CASKKLDTEAFF
>-|TRBJ2-7|-|TRBV7-2
TGTGCCAGCAGCTTAGCCCACCTCGCGGACGAGCAGTACTTC
CASSLAHLADEQYF
>-|TRBJ2-3|-|TRBV5-4
TGTGCCAGCAGCTATGGGTGGGGGCGCACAGATACGCAGTATTTT
CASSYGWGRTDTQYF
>TRBD1|TRBJ1-2|few|TRBV4-2
TGTGCCAGCAGGGAAACGGGACAGATAAGAAGTAACTATGGCTACACCTTC
CASRETGQIRSNYGYTF
>TRBD1|TRBJ2-7|few|TRBV11-3
TGTGCCAGCAGCCACCTCGGGACAGCATCCTACGAGCAGTACTTC
CASSHLGTASYEQYF
>TRBD2|TRBJ2-3|-|TRBV9
TGTGCCAGCAGCGTAGATAGCGGGGGACGGGATACGCAGTATTTT
CASSVDSGGRDTQYF
>TRBD1|TRBJ1-5|few|TRBV28
TGTGCCAGCAGATGGGACAGGGAGGGTCAGCCCCAGCATTTT
CASRWDREGQPQHF
>-|TRBJ2-7|few|TRBV5-6
TGTGCCAGCAGCTCCAGCTCCTACGAGCAGTACTTC
CASSSSSYEQYF
>TRBD2|TRBJ2-3|few|TRBV29-1
TGCAGCGTTCGGGACTACGCCACAGATACGCAGTATTTT
CSVRDYATDTQYF
>-|TRBJ2-5|-|TRBV18
TGTGCCAGCTCACCGGACAGCCTTTGGACCCAGTACTTC
CASSPDSLWTQYF
>TRBD1|TRBJ1-4|-|TRBV28
TGTGCCAGCAGCTCAACCCGGACAGGCGTTAATGAAAAACTGTTTTTT
CASSSTRTGVNEKLFF
>TRBD1|TRBJ2-1|few|TRBV11-2
TGTGCCAGCAGCCCATTGACAGGGAAAAATGAGCAGTTCTTC
CASSPLTGKNEQFF
>TRBD2|TRBJ2-1|few|TRBV28
TGTGCCAGCAGTGGCCCACTAGCGGGAGATTACAATGAGCAGTTCTTC
CASSGPLAGDYNEQFF
>-|TRBJ2-2|few|TRBV5-7
TGTGCCAGCAGAGCGCTTGGCGGGACTAACACCGGGGAGCTGTTTTTT
CASRALGGTNTGELFF
>-|TRBJ1-2|few|TRBV27
TGTGCCAGCAGTTTATGGGGGGGTGACTATGGCTACACCTTC
CASSLWGGDYGYTF
>TRBD1|TRBJ2-1|few|TRBV29-1
TGCAGCGTTGAAGGGGGACAGGGGGACTACAATGAGCAGTTCTTC
CSVEGGQGDYNEQFF
>-|TRBJ1-1|-|TRBV13
TGTGCCAGCAGCTTGGGTGGAGGGCAGAACACTGAAGCTTTCTTT
CASSLGGGQNTEAFF
>TRBD1|TRBJ1-1|few|TRBV5-6
TGTGCCAGCAGCTTTCCGGGACAGGGGAACACTGAAGCTTTCTTT
CASSFPGQGNTEAFF
>TRBD1|TRBJ2-3|few|TRBV28
TGTGCCAGCGGGGACAGGGCGGGACCAGATACGCAGTATTTT
CASGDRAGPDTQYF
>-|TRBJ2-7|-|TRBV1
TGCACCAGCAGCATTATACAGGGGACCCCCTACGAGCAGTACTTC
CTSSIIQGTPYEQYF
>TRBD1|TRBJ1-2|-|TRBV6-5
TGTGCCAGCAGTTATTCCCGGGACAGGGGCTGGGGCTACACCTTC
CASSYSRDRGWGYTF
>-|TRBJ1-5|-|TRBV2
TGTGCCAGCAGCCAGGATGGGCGGCCCCAGCATTTT
CASSQDGRPQHF
>TRBD2|TRBJ2-2|-|TRBV5-1
TGCGCCAGCAGCGTAGCGGGAGAAATGGCCGGGGAGCTGTTTTTT
CASSVAGEMAGELFF
>-|TRBJ2-7|-|TRBV5-6
TGTGCCAGCAGCTTGTTGGGGCCAGGTTCCTACGAGCAGTACTTC
CASSLLGPGSYEQYF
>-|TRBJ2-4|-|TRBV5-1
TGCGCCAGCAGCCCGATACTTGGGGCGGCCAAAAACATTCAGTACTTC
CASSPILGAAKNIQYF
>-|TRBJ1-1|once|TRBV28
TGTGCCAGCAGTCCAGACGCCAGGGAGGTCACTGAAGCTTTCTTT
CASSPDAREVTEAFF
>-|TRBJ1-6|few|TRBV14
TGTGCCAGCAGCCAAGAGTTAGATTCACCCCTCCACTTT
CASSQELDSPLHF
>TRBD2|TRBJ2-7|-|TRBV7-2
TGTGCCAGCAGCTTAGATTTTGAGGGAGGGTGGGAGCAGTACTTC
CASSLDFEGGWEQYF
>TRBD1|TRBJ1-2|-|TRBV6-1
TGTGCCAGCAGTGAAGGGGACAGAAGGGGCTACACCTTC
CASSEGDRRGYTF
>TRBD1|TRBJ2-2|-|TRBV30
TGTGCCTGGACCGTACGGGACAGGGGTTACACCGGGGAGCTGTTTTTT
CAWTVRDRGYTGELFF
>-|TRBJ2-3|-|TRBV6-5
TGTGCCAGCAGTTACTCAACTAGCCCAGATACGCAGTATTTT
CASSYSTSPDTQYF
>-|TRBJ1-3|-|TRBV6-1
TGTGCCCGGGGGGGGTTCTCTGGAAACACCATATATTTT
CARGGFSGNTIYF
>-|TRBJ1-5|few|TRBV6-1
TGTGCCAGCAGTGCTTTAAATCAGCCCCAGCATTTT
CASSALNQPQHF
>-|TRBJ1-2|-|TRBV28
TGTGCCAGCAGTTTCCCCAGTGCAGCTAACTATGGCTACACCTTC
CASSFPSAANYGYTF